The 17 T cell receptor beta chains given below trace back to one sample, sequenced in a study of T-cell memory formation after mild COVID-19. Via MiXCR, TCRdb re-called the 5' RACE reads, giving one row per CDR3 protein. The table shows tens of thousands of distinct CDR3 sequences, with approximately 15% occurring only once. Sequencing was carried out using PBMCs or a T cell subset sorted from them (not recorded which). The receptor source for this set is a man aged 18 to 29 who had mild COVID-19 (a few samples of this study predate the infection). Cell type and time point are not known.

This chain joins TRBV10-2 and TRBJ2-3; D not certain. Germline-derived CDR1 and CDR2 are WSHSY and SAAADI. V lost 7 bases and J 1 base, leaving 15 bases between the germline ends. The CDR3 covers 15 residues. The CDR3 DNA is TGCGCCAGCACCCCTGGCCCCCGTGGCACAGATACGCAGTATTTT. Its protein is CASTPGPRGTDTQYF.

The chain uses TRBV10-3 and TRBJ2-5; 8 bases are a match to TRBD1. There are 19 residues in the CDR3. From germline, CDR1 is ENHRY and CDR2 SYGVKD. V was clipped by 1 base and J by 4 bases; unmatched bases: 17. As DNA, the CDR3 is TGTGCCATCAGTGAGTACCCGGGACAGGATCACCGAAGGCGAGAGACCCAGTACTTC. It yields the protein CAISEYPGQDHRRRETQYF.

The rearrangement links TRBV6-1 to TRBJ2-1; D is undetermined. Germline V CDR1 and CDR2: MNHNS, SASEGT. V was pared by 11 bases and J by 4 bases, with 18 bases between. This CDR3 contains 14 residues. DNA of the CDR3: TGTGCCGCACTGGGGTTCGCGGTGTACAATGAGCAGTTCTTC. Translated, it gives CAALGFAVYNEQFF.

This clonotype was detected only a few times. The V call is TRBV4-1, the J call TRBJ1-5; TRBD1 matches at 8 bases. There are 15 residues in the CDR3. Per germline, CDR1 MGHRA and CDR2 YSYEKL. V trimming: 3 bases; J trimming: 5 bases; junction bases outside the gene matches: 6. CDR3 in DNA: TGCGCCAGCAGCCAGGTCGTACAGGGGGATCAGCCCCAGCATTTT. Protein sequence: CASSQVVQGDQPQHF.

This clonotype has a handful of counts. The gene calls are TRBV27 and TRBJ1-4; D perhaps matches TRBD1 (5 bases). The CDR3 runs to 15 residues. Trimming removed 8 bases from V and 5 bases from J, with 18 bases in between. CDR1 is MNHEY, CDR2 SMNVEV, per germline (reference sequence). The CDR3 loop is CASSPWAGKNEKLFF. The DNA of the CDR3 is TGTGCCAGCTCTCCATGGGCAGGGAAAAATGAAAAACTGTTTTTT.

This rearrangement joins TRBV29-1 to TRBJ1-1; D perhaps matches TRBD1 (6 bases). CDR1 is SQVTM, CDR2 ANQGSEA, per germline. Trimming pared 7 bases from V and 0 bases from J, leaving 12 bases between. CDR3 length equals 13 residues. The CDR3 DNA reads as TGCAGCGCTTGGACAGCAATGAACACTGAAGCTTTCTTT. Translation gives CSAWTAMNTEAFF.

This clonotype was found a few times. The J gene is TRBJ1-1, the V gene TRBV7-2, with 7 bases fitting TRBD1. V was clipped by 5 bases and J by 3 bases; unmatched bases: 3. CDR1 and CDR2 from the germline V gene are SGHTA and FQGNSA. The CDR3 contains 13 residues. DNA of the CDR3: TGTGCCAGCAGCCTGGGACAGTACACTGAAGCTTTCTTT. Protein: CASSLGQYTEAFF.

The CDR3 nucleotides read TGCAGTGCTAGTCCTGCCCGGTACGAGCAGTACTTC. Translating gives CSASPARYEQYF. The chain couples TRBV20-1 to TRBJ2-7; D is uncertain. CDR3 size: 12 residues. V lost 3 bases to trimming and J lost 4 bases, with 10 bases between them. Germline V gene lookup returns CDR1 DFQATT and CDR2 SNEGSKA (reference sequence).

CDR3 nucleotide sequence: TGCGCCAGCAGCCCCCGGGGACTAGCGGGGGGGGGGAATGAGCAGTTCTTC. Protein product: CASSPRGLAGGGNEQFF. The chain combines TRBV4-3 with TRBJ2-1; 16 bases agree with TRBD2. J lost 7 bases, V lost 4 bases, and 7 bases had no gene match. Germline lookup yields CDR1 LGHNA and CDR2 YSLEER. The CDR3 extends over 17 amino acids.

V usage is TRBV4-2 and J usage is TRBJ1-1, with D possibly matching TRBD1 (5 bases). The CDR3 covers 16 residues. Trimming removed 0 bases from V and 3 bases from J, with 14 bases in between. CDR1 LGHNA and CDR2 YNFKEQ come from the germline V gene. CDR3 region: CASSQDEGMPYTEAFF. The CDR3 nucleotides read TGTGCCAGCAGCCAAGATGAGGGGATGCCGTACACTGAAGCTTTCTTT.

This clonotype showed up just a few times. The V and J genes are TRBV29-1 and TRBJ2-1; D call uncertain. CDR1 and CDR2 (germline): SQVTM, ANQGSEA. The CDR3 length is 13 residues. V lost 6 bases and J 1 base, leaving 10 bases between the germline ends. The CDR3 DNA sequence: TGCAGCGTGGTGACGGTGTCCTACAATGAGCAGTTCTTC. As protein: CSVVTVSYNEQFF.

This clonotype was found many times. V gene TRBV6-5 combines with J gene TRBJ1-2; 9 bases match TRBD1. CDR1 and CDR2 from the germline V gene are MNHEY and SVGAGI. This CDR3 spans 16 amino acids. With V trimmed by 6 bases and J by 8 bases, 16 bases remained unmatched. CDR3 bases: TGTGCCAGCAGCTATACCGGCGGGGGACAGGGAGGCGGCTACACCTTC. Its translation: CASSYTGGGQGGGYTF.

A few counts support this clonotype. The chain joins TRBV29-1 to TRBJ2-6; 7 bases are a match to TRBD2. The trim removed 5 bases at V and 0 bases at J, leaving 1 base unmatched. CDR3 length: 14 residues. CDR1 is SQVTM, CDR2 ANQGSEA, per germline. The CDR3 is CSVRGVSGANVLTF. The DNA of the CDR3 is TGCAGCGTTCGGGGGGTCTCTGGGGCCAACGTCCTGACTTTC.

This chain connects TRBV6-2 or TRBV6-3 to TRBJ2-2; D is unresolved. Germline CDR1 MNHEY, CDR2 SVGEGT. V was trimmed by 3 bases and J by 9 bases, leaving 14 bases between them. The CDR3 contains 14 residues. The CDR3 sequence is CASSYTLSPRELFF. The CDR3 DNA sequence: TGTGCCAGCAGTTATACCCTCTCTCCCCGGGAGCTGTTTTTT.

CDR3 DNA: TGCGCCAGCAGCCCACTGGGGGGCTTTCAAGAGACCCAGTACTTC. Protein sequence: CASSPLGGFQETQYF. The chain uses TRBV5-1 and TRBJ2-5, with D perhaps assigned TRBD1 or TRBD2 (6 bases each). The CDR3 loop spans 15 amino acids. From germline, CDR1 is SGHRS and CDR2 YFSETQ. The germline V and J ends were trimmed by 4 bases and 2 bases, with 15 bases remaining between them.

This clonotype was detected a few times. This sequence joins TRBV6-5 and TRBJ2-5; D is unclear. The CDR3 runs 13 residues. The germline gives CDR1 MNHEY, CDR2 SVGAGI. V lost 10 bases to trimming and J lost 2 bases, with 14 bases between them. The CDR3 loop is CATRPALQETQYF. In DNA form, the CDR3 reads TGTGCCACCCGGCCGGCCCTACAAGAGACCCAGTACTTC.

This rearrangement joins TRBV20-1 to TRBJ2-7, with TRBD2 matching over 7 bases. Per germline, CDR1 DFQATT and CDR2 SNEGSKA (reference sequence). V lost 5 bases, J lost 4 bases, and 11 bases stayed unmatched. CDR3 length: 14 amino acids. The CDR3 DNA is TGCAGTGCTGTCCGCGGCGGGGAGGGATACGAGCAGTACTTC. Its translation: CSAVRGGEGYEQYF.